This T cell receptor beta chain was sequenced for a study of cytomegalovirus exposure and HLA in healthy donors. Whole-study results and caveats: In an earlier analysis, productive rearrangement rates for most beta V segments clustered near 87% or 30%. Despite most TCR sequences being rare, some public TCRs occurred in many donors.

Germline CDR1 reads MRHNA; CDR2 reads SNTAGT. The CDR3 has 13 residues. V lost 5 bases and J lost 5, with 10 bases in between. In its sample, this clone was seen a few times. What it binds is not known. Primers for the PCR totalled 60 Vbeta and 13 Jbeta. Per the original methods: An analysis that came later counted 77 million or so unique TCR beta chains, approximately 10 million shared. Some clones are missing from TCRdb's copy, which holds only in-frame ones; the method was immunoSEQ multiplex PCR. V, J and clone size derive from that table, while D and trimming were established from the DNA sequence. Of some 150,000 clones listed, 70% to 80% are singletons.

The sample was PBMCs. The sequence derives from a woman aged 45-65 years in good health and CMV-seronegative. V usage is TRBV6-4 and J usage is TRBJ2-1; D may be TRBD1 (6 bases). The CDR3 nucleotides are TGTGCCAGCAGTATCGGACAGAACAATGAGCAGTTCTTC. It is translated as CASSIGQNNEQFF.